Each of the 6 T cell receptor beta chains below was sequenced from the same sample in a study of blood T cell repertoires in COVID-19 (TCRdb year 2020). Library creation used the immunoSEQ multiplex PCR assay. In its TCRdb copy, this immuneACCESS table keeps in-frame sequences only and misses some clones. Where compared with another copy, unresolved V genes explain less than half of these, and the others have no known cause. In this sample the table shows fewer than 300,000 clones, 65% to 90% of which occur a single time. Roughly 15% of the sample is in the top ten clones. The sequenced sample was PBMCs or T cells enriched from blood (not recorded which). Every receptor here comes from a young man who had recovered from COVID-19.

The gene calls are TRBV11-1 and TRBJ2-5; D gene ambiguous. V shed 2 bases and J shed 3 bases, with 7 bases lying between them. CDR3 length: 13 amino acids. Germline V CDR1 and CDR2: SGHAT, FQDESV (reference sequence). CDR3 in amino acids: CASSLLREETQYF. The DNA for the CDR3 is TGTGCCAGCAGCTTATTACGGGAAGAGACCCAGTACTTC.

This clone turned up a few times. This chain connects TRBV29-1 to TRBJ1-2, with D perhaps TRBD1 (5 bases). The CDR3 covers 11 residues. The germline gives CDR1 SQVTM, CDR2 ANQGSEA. V lost 7 bases to trimming and J lost 1 base, with 7 bases between them. For the CDR3, the DNA is TGCAGCGCGACAGTTAACTATGGCTACACCTTC. This codes for CSATVNYGYTF. Variable domain in full (rest from reference TRBV29-1 and TRBJ1-2): SAVISQKPSRDICQRGTSLTIQCQVDSQVTMMFWYRQQPGQSLTLIATANQGSEATYESGFVIDKFPISRPNLTFSTLTVSNMSPEDSSIYLCSATVNYGYTFGSGTRLTVV.

This chain connects TRBV5-4 to TRBJ2-7; 7 nucleotides match TRBD1. The V gene's germline CDR1 is SGHNT and CDR2 YYREEE (reference sequence). The CDR3 consists of 14 residues. The V segment lost 0 bases and the J segment 6 bases; nucleotides outside the gene matches: 6. DNA of the CDR3: TGTGCCAGCAGCTTGGCAGGGGGTTCCCTCGAGCAGTACTTC. Translated, it gives CASSLAGGSLEQYF. The full variable domain, rest sourced from reference TRBV5-4 and TRBJ2-7, is ETGVTQSPTHLIKTRGQQVTLRCSSQSGHNTVSWYQQALGQGPQFIFQYYREEENGRGNFPPRFSGLQFPNYSSELNVNALELDDSALYLCASSLAGGSLEQYFGPGTRLTVT.

This chain joins TRBV7-2 and TRBJ2-1; 8 bases fit TRBD2. The CDR3 runs to 18 residues. Germline CDR1 is SGHTA and CDR2 is FQGNSA. J was trimmed by 8 bases and V by 1 base; bases with no gene match: 16. In DNA, the CDR3 is TGTGCCAGCAGCTTAGACAAATCGACGGGACTAGTATTCGATGAGCAGTTCTTC. Its translation is CASSLDKSTGLVFDEQFF.

The chain links TRBV5-1 to TRBJ1-1; D is undetermined. The CDR3 has 14 amino acids. The V gene's germline CDR1 is SGHRS and CDR2 YFSETQ. Between the trimmed V and J ends, which lost 4 bases and 3 bases, there was a span of 13 bases. For the CDR3, the DNA is TGCGCCAGCAGCCCTTACGGTAAAGACACTGAAGCTTTCTTT. As protein: CASSPYGKDTEAFF.

The V call is TRBV28, the J call TRBJ1-1; unclear D gene. V lost 2 bases to trimming and J lost 10 bases, with 14 bases between them. The germline CDR1 and CDR2 sequences are MDHEN and SYDVKM. The CDR3 is 13 amino acids. CDR3 in DNA: TGTGCCAGCAGTTTAGGATCGGAGGTCGGAGCTTTCTTT. Amino acids: CASSLGSEVGAFF.